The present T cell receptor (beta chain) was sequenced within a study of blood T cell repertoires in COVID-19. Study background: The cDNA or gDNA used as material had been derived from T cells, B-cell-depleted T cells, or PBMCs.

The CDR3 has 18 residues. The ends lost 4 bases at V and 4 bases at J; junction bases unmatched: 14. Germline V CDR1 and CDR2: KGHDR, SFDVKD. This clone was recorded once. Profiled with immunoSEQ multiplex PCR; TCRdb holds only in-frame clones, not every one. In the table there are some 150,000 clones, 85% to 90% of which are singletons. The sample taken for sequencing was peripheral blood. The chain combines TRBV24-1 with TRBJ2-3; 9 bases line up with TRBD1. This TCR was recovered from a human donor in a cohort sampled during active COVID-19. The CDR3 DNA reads TGTGCCACCAGTGAGGCCGGGACAGGGCGCCCGGCGGCAGATACGCAGTATTTT. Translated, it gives CATSEAGTGRPAADTQYF.